The rows below give T cell receptor beta chains drawn from one sample of a study of neurological immune-mediated disorders. Each CDR3 protein is one row after TCRdb ran MiXCR on the 5' RACE reads. The table includes about 53,000 distinct CDR3 sequences, 7% to 10% detected once. Input material: PBMCs. These receptors were taken from a woman aged 35 to 49 in good health. CDR3s include the opening cysteine and the closing phenylalanine or tryptophan. A D gene is named only where the DNA matches it firmly. Expanded clones are given a class, and other clones once, few, many or no size at all.

cdr3_length: 15
d_call: TRBD1
v_call: TRBV7-2
clone_size: many
j_call: TRBJ2-7
cdr3_aa: CASSLGSGTAYEQYF
cdr3_nt: TGTGCCAGCAGCTTAGGAAGTGGGACAGCCTACGAGCAGTACTTC

cdr3_length: 17
d_call: NA
v_call: TRBV10-3
clone_size: many
j_call: TRBJ2-1
cdr3_aa: CAISKHSGTPSANEQFF
cdr3_nt: TGTGCCATCAGTAAACACTCCGGGACACCGTCAGCCAATGAGCAGTTCTTC

cdr3_length: 14
d_call: NA
v_call: TRBV10-3
clone_size: many
j_call: TRBJ2-7
cdr3_aa: CAISEVGPTYEQYF
cdr3_nt: TGTGCCATCAGTGAAGTAGGGCCGACCTACGAGCAGTACTTC

cdr3_length: 14
d_call: TRBD1
v_call: TRBV5-1
clone_size: NA
j_call: TRBJ1-2
cdr3_aa: CANSAWTGTVGYTF
cdr3_nt: TGCGCCAACAGCGCGTGGACAGGGACGGTCGGCTACACCTTC

cdr3_length: 17
d_call: TRBD1
v_call: TRBV3-1
clone_size: many
j_call: TRBJ2-1
cdr3_aa: CASSHKNLTGQGHEQFF
cdr3_nt: TGTGCCAGCAGCCACAAAAACCTGACGGGACAGGGCCATGAGCAGTTCTTC

cdr3_length: 14
d_call: NA
v_call: TRBV18
clone_size: many
j_call: TRBJ2-5
cdr3_aa: CASSPRGNQETQYF
cdr3_nt: TGTGCCAGCTCACCCCGGGGTAACCAAGAGACCCAGTACTTC

cdr3_length: 14
d_call: TRBD2
v_call: TRBV6-5
clone_size: many
j_call: TRBJ2-1
cdr3_aa: CASTAPGLATEQFF
cdr3_nt: TGTGCCAGCACTGCCCCGGGACTAGCGACAGAGCAGTTCTTC

cdr3_length: 18
d_call: TRBD2
v_call: TRBV6-2/TRBV6-3
clone_size: many
j_call: TRBJ2-1
cdr3_aa: CASSPNRVAGALFYEQFF
cdr3_nt: TGTGCCAGCAGTCCCAACCGCGTAGCGGGAGCCCTGTTCTATGAGCAGTTCTTC

cdr3_length: 14
d_call: NA
v_call: TRBV25-1
clone_size: many
j_call: TRBJ1-2
cdr3_aa: CASSGVAPTYGYTF
cdr3_nt: TGTGCCAGCAGTGGGGTCGCCCCCACATATGGCTACACCTTC

cdr3_length: 15
d_call: TRBD1
v_call: TRBV5-1
clone_size: many
j_call: TRBJ2-2
cdr3_aa: CASSLTGSNTGELFF
cdr3_nt: TGCGCCAGCAGCCTGACAGGGTCGAACACCGGGGAGCTGTTTTTT

cdr3_length: 14
d_call: TRBD1
v_call: TRBV10-1
clone_size: once
j_call: TRBJ2-7
cdr3_aa: CASSPDRGTGSQYF
cdr3_nt: TGCGCCAGCTCCCCGGACAGGGGAACAGGGTCCCAGTACTTC

cdr3_length: 13
d_call: TRBD1
v_call: TRBV7-3
clone_size: many
j_call: TRBJ1-1
cdr3_aa: CASSRDRNTEAFF
cdr3_nt: TGTGCCAGCAGCCGGGACAGGAACACTGAAGCTTTCTTT

cdr3_length: 11
d_call: NA
v_call: TRBV20-1
clone_size: many
j_call: TRBJ2-5
cdr3_aa: CSARMGETQYF
cdr3_nt: TGCAGTGCTAGAATGGGGGAGACCCAGTACTTC

cdr3_length: 14
d_call: TRBD1
v_call: TRBV7-9
clone_size: many
j_call: TRBJ1-2
cdr3_aa: CASSLAGQGNGYTF
cdr3_nt: TGTGCCAGCAGCTTAGCAGGACAGGGGAATGGCTACACCTTC

cdr3_length: 16
d_call: TRBD1
v_call: TRBV12-3/TRBV12-4
clone_size: many
j_call: TRBJ2-2
cdr3_aa: CASSIPDRPNTGELFF
cdr3_nt: TGTGCCAGCAGTATTCCGGACAGGCCGAACACCGGGGAGCTGTTTTTT

cdr3_length: 14
d_call: NA
v_call: TRBV27
clone_size: many
j_call: TRBJ1-1
cdr3_aa: CASSLRQDLTEAFF
cdr3_nt: TGTGCCAGCAGTTTACGACAGGACCTCACTGAAGCTTTCTTT

cdr3_length: 16
d_call: NA
v_call: TRBV9
clone_size: many
j_call: TRBJ2-2
cdr3_aa: CASSVAGRQNTGELFF
cdr3_nt: TGTGCCAGCAGCGTAGCGGGACGGCAGAACACCGGGGAGCTGTTTTTT

cdr3_length: 12
d_call: NA
v_call: TRBV29-1
clone_size: NA
j_call: TRBJ2-3
cdr3_aa: CSVLTDTDTQYF
cdr3_nt: TGCAGCGTCTTGACCGACACAGATACGCAGTATTTT